Included here is one T cell receptor (beta chain) sequence, with context. What this receptor recognizes is not known. The input lacks base qualities; no much larger clone sits a single base away. The data originate from a study of T cell repertoires in cytomegalovirus infection (dated by TCRdb to the late 2010s). In terms of the full investigation: Donor HLA type was relevant to the analysis, because carriage of CMV infection together with the matching HLA type was indicated by public TCR beta signatures. Beyond this particular receptor, the publication reports: The ex vivo response was dominated by HLA-C-restricted CMV-specific TCR beta clonotypes, which also provided the single most frequent clonotype in two of eight donors. In both this cohort and an independent approximately 370-donor cohort, the cumulative frequency of public TCR beta family members distinguished carriers of CMV infection plus the relevant HLA type.

Reads for this sample came from an Illumina HiSeq 1500. TCRdb ran its own pipeline on the public reads, namely fastp trimming at Q25 and MiXCR clone calling, and kept in-frame beta chains. Identical CDR3 proteins give one entry, which carries the most common genes and DNA. This sample comprises 250,000 to 300,000 distinct CDR3 sequences, roughly a quarter of them detected only once. The ten largest clones represent approximately 15% of the sample. Trimming costs V 0 bases and J 5 bases, and their ends lie 18 bases apart. From the germline V gene (reference sequence), CDR1 is LNHDA and CDR2 is SQIVND. The CDR3 contains 17 residues, cysteine and phenylalanine counted. The sequence is cut down to CDR3 DNA, 51 bases in frame from base 1.

Sequencing was performed on PBMCs. The source of this sequence is a human donor in good health (CMV status not recorded). Some clones in this sample may be carry-over from other donors' samples. The rearranged chain carries TRBV19 and TRBJ2-3, and TRBD2 may be the D gene, going by 7 matching bases. The CDR3 amino acid sequence is: CASSIDGTGGSGDTQYF. The nucleotides read TGTGCCAGTAGTATAGATGGGACGGGGGGCAGTGGAGATACGCAGTATTTT.